The clone carrying this TCR beta chain was observed at least ten times. Its target is not known. The same CDR3 arises from other DNA sequences in this sample as well. The data were obtained in a study of metastatic and nonmetastatic thyroid tumors. In the study overall: Blood and tumor or nodule tissue repertoires from malignant and benign thyroid patients were compared. Notes on the study in general: Compared with benign nodules, malignant thyroid tumors were reported to have significantly higher TCR beta diversity in both blood and tumor.

None of the patients had undergone any treatment ahead of thyroid surgery. In the study's own analysis: The distant-metastasis classifier for papillary thyroid cancer was built from CDR3 differences across clinicopathological groups. TCRdb re-analyzed the PCR reads through MiXCR. The V and J calls come from TCRdb's annotation, not from the publication. The table shows some 8,500 clones, with under 40% occurring only once. The V gene's germline CDR1 is SGHNT and CDR2 YYREEE (reference sequence). V lost 1 base, J lost 3 bases, and 0 bases stayed unmatched. This CDR3 is 13 amino acids long. The chain has TRBV5-4 and TRBJ2-7; 8 nucleotides agree with TRBD2. This TCR was sampled from a female donor with papillary thyroid cancer or a benign thyroid nodule (not recorded which). Some clones in this sample may be carry-over from other donors' samples. Sequenced sample: tumor tissue. DNA for the CDR3: TGTGCCAGCAGCTTGCGGGGGGGCTACGAGCAGTACTTC. This codes for CASSLRGGYEQYF. The full variable domain, rest sourced from reference TRBV5-4 and TRBJ2-7, is ETGVTQSPTHLIKTRGQQVTLRCSSQSGHNTVSWYQQALGQGPQFIFQYYREEENGRGNFPPRFSGLQFPNYSSELNVNALELDDSALYLCASSLRGGYEQYFGPGTRLTVT.